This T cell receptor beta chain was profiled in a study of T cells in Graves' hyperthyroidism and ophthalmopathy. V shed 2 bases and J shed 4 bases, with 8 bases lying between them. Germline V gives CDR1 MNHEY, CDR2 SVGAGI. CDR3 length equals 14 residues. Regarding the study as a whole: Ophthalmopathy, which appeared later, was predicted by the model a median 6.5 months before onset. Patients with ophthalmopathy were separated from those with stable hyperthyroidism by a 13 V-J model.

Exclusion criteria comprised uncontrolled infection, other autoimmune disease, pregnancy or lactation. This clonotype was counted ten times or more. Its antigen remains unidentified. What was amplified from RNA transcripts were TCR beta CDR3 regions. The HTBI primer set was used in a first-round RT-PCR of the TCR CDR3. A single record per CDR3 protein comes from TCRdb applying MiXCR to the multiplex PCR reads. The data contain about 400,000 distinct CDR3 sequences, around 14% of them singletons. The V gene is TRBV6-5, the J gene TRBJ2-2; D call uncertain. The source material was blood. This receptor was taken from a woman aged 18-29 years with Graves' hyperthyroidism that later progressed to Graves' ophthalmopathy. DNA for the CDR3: TGTGCCAGCAGTTACACGAGGACCACCGGGGAGCTGTTTTTT. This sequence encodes CASSYTRTTGELFF.